These 5 T cell receptor beta chains share one sample of origin, sequenced in a study of blood T cell repertoires in COVID-19. TCRdb keeps only in-frame clones here, not all; method: immunoSEQ multiplex PCR. The repertoire consists of some 140,000 clones, with about 70% occurring once and the leading ten covering around 12%. Material: peripheral blood. The receptors were sampled from an elderly man with acute or convalescent COVID-19.

The chain uses TRBV18 and TRBJ1-3, with 9 bases aligning to TRBD1. Germline V gene sequence: CDR1 KGHSH, CDR2 LQKENI. The CDR3 has 17 amino acids. J gave up 3 bases and V 5 bases, and 11 bases lay outside the gene matches. CDR3 loop: CASSSIPGQGHGNTIYF. The CDR3 bases are TGTGCCAGCTCAAGTATACCGGGACAGGGCCATGGAAACACCATATATTTT. The variable domain in full, with the rest retrieved from reference TRBV18 and TRBJ1-3, is NAGVMQNPRHLVRRRGQEARLRCSPMKGHSHVYWYRQLPEEGLKFMVYLQKENIIDESGMPKERFSAEFPKEGPSILRIQQVVRGDSAAYFCASSSIPGQGHGNTIYFGEGSWLTVV.

Relative to its sample, this clone is medium-sized. The CDR3 DNA is TGTGCCAGCAGTTTCCAGGGACAGGGGTCGACTAATGAAAAACTGTTTTTT. Translation gives CASSFQGQGSTNEKLFF. The chain recombines TRBV27 with TRBJ1-4; TRBD1 matches 10 bases. The CDR3 has 17 amino acids. Germline CDR1 MNHEY, CDR2 SMNVEV (reference sequence). Trimming cost V 3 bases and J 2 bases; bases outside gene matches: 6.

CDR3 region: CASSLKTGAQETQYF. As DNA, the CDR3 is TGTGCCAGCAGTCTAAAAACAGGGGCTCAAGAGACCCAGTACTTC. The rearrangement joins TRBV27 to TRBJ2-5; 7 bases are shared with TRBD1. Germline V gene data show CDR1 as MNHEY and CDR2 as SMNVEV (reference sequence). The CDR3 contains 15 residues. Unmatched junction bases numbered 8, after V lost 5 bases and J lost 2 bases.

The chain carries TRBV6-5 and TRBJ2-7, with D uncertain. Per germline, CDR1 MNHEY and CDR2 SVGAGI. With 0 bases removed from V and 6 bases from J, the gap between germline ends came to 6 bases. The CDR3 length is 12 residues. The CDR3 protein is CASSYSTGEQYF. As DNA, the CDR3 is TGTGCCAGCAGTTACTCGACGGGCGAGCAGTACTTC.

The genes are TRBV4-2 and TRBJ1-2; D perhaps matches TRBD1 (6 bases). The germline CDR1 and CDR2 sequences are LGHNA and YNFKEQ. The V end lost 0 bases, the J end lost 10 bases, and 18 bases lay between the germline ends. CDR3 length equals 15 residues. The CDR3 reads CASSQDGGRGEDYTF. The CDR3, as DNA: TGTGCCAGCAGCCAAGACGGAGGCAGGGGCGAGGACTACACCTTC.